These T cell receptor beta chains were read from a single sample in a study of T cell repertoires in cytomegalovirus infection. TCRdb used MiXCR to reprocess the reads, holding one entry per CDR3 protein. The sample shows some 150,000 distinct CDR3 sequences, about 6.3% of them seen only once. The sequencing input was PBMCs. These receptors were obtained from a human donor in good health (CMV status not recorded). Some clones in this sample may be carry-over from other donors' samples. Both conserved end residues are part of each CDR3. The D gene is left open where the match is weak. A row's size may be missing; if present it is once, few, many or a size class.

TRBJ1-5,TRBD1,TRBV7-8,many,CASSSRAGGASNQPQHF,TGTGCCAGCAGCTCCCGGGCAGGGGGGGCTAGCAATCAGCCCCAGCATTTT
TRBJ2-7,.,TRBV28,.,CASRSGTAAYEQYF,TGTGCCAGCAGATCCGGGACGGCCGCCTACGAGCAGTACTTC
TRBJ2-7,TRBD2,TRBV10-3,many,CAISPGGAGGPRYEQYF,TGTGCCATCAGTCCGGGGGGAGCGGGGGGGCCTCGTTACGAGCAGTACTTC
TRBJ2-5,TRBD1,TRBV7-9,.,CASSPGDRGKETQYF,TGTGCCAGCAGCCCCGGGGACAGGGGGAAAGAGACCCAGTACTTC
TRBJ2-5,.,TRBV7-2,many,CASSLRQRTAQYF,TGTGCCAGCAGCTTACGACAGAGGACGGCCCAGTACTTC
TRBJ2-1,.,TRBV20-1,few,CSAYTGPVHEQFF,TGCAGTGCTTACACCGGGCCGGTGCATGAGCAGTTCTTC
TRBJ1-1,.,TRBV19,many,CASSIGSGGTEAFF,TGTGCCAGTAGTATAGGATCTGGGGGAACTGAAGCTTTCTTT
TRBJ1-1,.,TRBV6-1,many,CASSQSTEAFF,TGTGCCAGCAGTCAGTCCACTGAAGCTTTCTTT
TRBJ1-1,TRBD1,TRBV11-2,many,CASSSLTGGDTEAFF,TGTGCCAGCAGCTCCCTGACAGGGGGAGACACTGAAGCTTTCTTT
TRBJ1-4,TRBD1,TRBV20-1,.,CSARDVGQGPSTNEKLFF,TGCAGTGCTAGAGATGTTGGACAGGGACCATCAACTAATGAAAAACTGTTTTTT
TRBJ2-3,TRBD2,TRBV20-1,few,CSARRGSGGTDTQYF,TGCAGTGCTAGACGTGGCAGCGGGGGGACAGATACGCAGTATTTT
TRBJ2-7,TRBD2,TRBV6-2/TRBV6-3,few,CASSYSTSGGYEQYF,TGTGCCAGCAGTTACTCGACTAGCGGGGGGTACGAGCAGTACTTC
TRBJ2-5,TRBD2,TRBV7-3,many,CASRPLAGTQETQYF,TGTGCCAGCAGGCCCCTAGCGGGAACCCAAGAGACCCAGTACTTC
TRBJ2-6,TRBD2,TRBV7-9,.,CASSPGQTSLRSGPNVLTF,TGTGCCAGCAGCCCCGGGCAGACTAGCCTCCGATCTGGGCCCAACGTCCTGACTTTC
TRBJ1-1,.,TRBV4-2,few,CASSHQGRHLRRNTEAFF,TGTGCCAGCAGCCACCAAGGCCGACACCTCAGGAGGAACACTGAAGCTTTCTTT
TRBJ1-1,TRBD1,TRBV18,.,CASSPGRGRGGTEAFF,TGTGCCAGCTCACCGGGAAGGGGGCGAGGGGGCACTGAAGCTTTCTTT
TRBJ1-3,.,TRBV20-1,.,CSAASLSGNTIYF,TGCAGTGCCGCCAGTTTGTCGGGAAACACCATATATTTT
TRBJ2-2,.,TRBV6-1,many,CASRRPGSGDAGELFF,TGTGCCAGCAGGCGCCCGGGGAGTGGTGATGCCGGGGAGCTGTTTTTT
TRBJ1-2,.,TRBV7-2,many,CASSLEGQGRAGYTF,TGTGCCAGCAGCTTAGAGGGGCAGGGTCGGGCTGGCTACACCTTC
TRBJ2-5,TRBD2,TRBV7-8,many,CASSNDLRGIQETQYF,TGTGCCAGCAGCAACGACTTGCGGGGGATCCAAGAGACCCAGTACTTC
TRBJ1-1,.,TRBV7-8,.,CASSFGGANTEAFF,TGTGCCAGCAGCTTTGGTGGGGCGAACACTGAAGCTTTCTTT
TRBJ1-2,TRBD1,TRBV28,many,CASTRDSLWGGYTF,TGTGCCAGCACCAGGGACAGCTTGTGGGGTGGCTACACCTTC
TRBJ1-1,TRBD1,TRBV27,many,CASKGTGDRVLPEAFF,TGTGCCAGCAAGGGGACTGGGGACAGGGTCCTCCCTGAAGCTTTCTTT
TRBJ2-2,TRBD1,TRBV6-2/TRBV6-3,.,CASSFAGQANTGELFF,TGTGCCAGCAGTTTCGCAGGACAGGCGAACACCGGGGAGCTGTTTTTT
TRBJ2-1,TRBD2,TRBV2,.,CASGGTTYNEQFF,TGTGCCAGCGGGGGGACTACCTACAATGAGCAGTTCTTC
TRBJ1-5,.,TRBV10-3,many,CAISDSPGQGSQPQHF,TGTGCCATCAGTGATTCGCCCGGTCAGGGAAGTCAGCCCCAGCATTTT
TRBJ2-3,.,TRBV20-1,few,CSAISALGTDTQYF,TGCAGTGCTATTTCAGCCCTCGGCACAGATACGCAGTATTTT
TRBJ2-1,.,TRBV7-9,many,CASSFRTVNEQFF,TGTGCCAGCAGCTTTAGGACAGTCAATGAGCAGTTCTTC
TRBJ1-2,TRBD1,TRBV20-1,many,CSANRGLGYGYTF,TGCAGTGCTAACAGGGGTTTAGGCTATGGCTACACCTTC
TRBJ2-1,.,TRBV7-2,many,CASSLLANPNNEQFF,TGTGCCAGCAGCTTATTAGCGAACCCGAACAATGAGCAGTTCTTC
TRBJ2-3,.,TRBV20-1,many,CSARDVASGRTDTQYF,TGCAGTGCTAGAGATGTGGCCTCCGGGCGCACAGATACGCAGTATTTT
TRBJ1-1,.,TRBV20-1,.,CSANPGNTEAFF,TGCAGTGCTAATCCAGGGAACACTGAAGCTTTCTTT
TRBJ2-5,TRBD2,TRBV5-1,.,CASSFTSGGGRETQYF,TGCGCCAGCAGCTTCACTAGCGGGGGCGGAAGGGAGACCCAGTACTTC
TRBJ1-4,TRBD1,TRBV28,many,CASRPTGGNEKLFF,TGTGCCAGCAGACCGACAGGGGGTAATGAAAAACTGTTTTTT
TRBJ2-7,TRBD1,TRBV29-1,few,CSVGTDNYEQYF,TGCAGCGTCGGGACAGATAATTACGAGCAGTACTTC
TRBJ2-2,.,TRBV28,many,CASRKNTGELFF,TGTGCCAGCAGGAAAAACACCGGGGAGCTGTTTTTT
TRBJ1-1,.,TRBV7-2,many,CASSLSQGNTEAFF,TGTGCCAGCAGCTTATCCCAGGGGAACACTGAAGCTTTCTTT
TRBJ2-7,.,TRBV6-6,few,CASSYSVVGDDRPYEQYF,TGTGCCAGCAGTTACTCAGTGGTCGGGGACGACAGGCCCTACGAGCAGTACTTC
TRBJ1-5,.,TRBV19,many,CASSIMGGEGNQPQHF,TGTGCCAGTAGTATTATGGGGGGCGAGGGCAATCAGCCCCAGCATTTT
TRBJ2-3,TRBD1,TRBV7-3,many,CASGQGVGDTQYF,TGTGCCAGCGGACAGGGGGTAGGAGATACGCAGTATTTT
TRBJ1-1,TRBD1,TRBV6-1,many,CASKDRRSVLAEAFF,TGTGCCAGCAAGGACAGGAGATCTGTCCTGGCTGAAGCTTTCTTT
TRBJ2-2,.,TRBV7-3,many,CASSLTGDAGELFF,TGTGCCAGCAGCTTAACAGGGGACGCCGGGGAGCTGTTTTTT
TRBJ2-6,.,TRBV24-1,many,CATSGSGDSGANVLTF,TGTGCCACCAGTGGCTCGGGCGACTCTGGGGCCAACGTCCTGACTTTC
TRBJ1-2,.,TRBV20-1,many,CSATGTDYGYTF,TGCAGTGCCACCGGGACGGATTATGGCTACACCTTC
TRBJ1-2,TRBD1,TRBV20-1,many,CSARARTGQNYGYTF,TGCAGTGCTAGAGCCCGTACGGGACAGAACTATGGCTACACCTTC
TRBJ2-3,.,TRBV7-9,many,CASSLTSPTDTQYF,TGTGCCAGCAGCTTAACGAGCCCCACAGATACGCAGTATTTT
TRBJ2-7,.,TRBV2,.,CASTVGAYEQYF,TGTGCCAGCACCGTCGGAGCCTACGAGCAGTACTTC
TRBJ1-3,.,TRBV30,many,CAWRSGGNTIYF,TGTGCCTGGAGGAGCGGTGGAAACACCATATATTTT
TRBJ2-6,.,TRBV6-5,many,CASSYLASGANVLTF,TGTGCCAGCAGTTACCTGGCGTCTGGGGCCAACGTCCTGACTTTC
TRBJ1-1,.,TRBV6-1,many,CASSPSTFLIFTEAFF,TGTGCCAGCAGCCCCAGTACCTTCCTTATCTTCACTGAAGCTTTCTTT
TRBJ1-5,.,TRBV19,.,CASSNPAGIQPQHF,TGTGCCAGTAGTAACCCGGCAGGCATTCAGCCCCAGCATTTT
TRBJ1-1,.,TRBV27,few,CASRWTWGTEAFF,TGTGCCAGCAGATGGACTTGGGGCACTGAAGCTTTCTTT
TRBJ2-6,TRBD1,TRBV7-9,many,CASSTPDRGQTGANVLTF,TGTGCCAGCAGCACCCCGGACAGGGGGCAAACTGGGGCCAACGTCCTGACTTTC
TRBJ1-5,.,TRBV20-1,few,CSARDSQGWPYSNQPQHF,TGCAGTGCTAGAGATAGTCAGGGGTGGCCGTATAGCAATCAGCCCCAGCATTTT
TRBJ2-1,.,TRBV7-2,few,CASSYQGGRGFNEQFF,TGTGCCAGCAGCTATCAGGGGGGTCGAGGGTTCAATGAGCAGTTCTTC
TRBJ1-5,.,TRBV19,many,CASSLTGINQPQHF,TGTGCCAGTAGTCTGACAGGAATCAATCAGCCCCAGCATTTT
TRBJ2-1,TRBD2,TRBV7-9,many,CASSLLSRGDNSEQFF,TGTGCCAGCAGCCTGCTGAGTCGGGGGGATAATAGTGAGCAGTTCTTC
TRBJ2-7,TRBD2,TRBV6-2/TRBV6-3,few,CASPVKGGDEQYF,TGTGCCAGTCCAGTTAAGGGAGGGGACGAGCAGTACTTC
TRBJ1-2,TRBD1,TRBV5-1,few,CASSLVTGTDGYTF,TGCGCCAGCAGCTTGGTGACCGGGACAGATGGCTACACCTTC